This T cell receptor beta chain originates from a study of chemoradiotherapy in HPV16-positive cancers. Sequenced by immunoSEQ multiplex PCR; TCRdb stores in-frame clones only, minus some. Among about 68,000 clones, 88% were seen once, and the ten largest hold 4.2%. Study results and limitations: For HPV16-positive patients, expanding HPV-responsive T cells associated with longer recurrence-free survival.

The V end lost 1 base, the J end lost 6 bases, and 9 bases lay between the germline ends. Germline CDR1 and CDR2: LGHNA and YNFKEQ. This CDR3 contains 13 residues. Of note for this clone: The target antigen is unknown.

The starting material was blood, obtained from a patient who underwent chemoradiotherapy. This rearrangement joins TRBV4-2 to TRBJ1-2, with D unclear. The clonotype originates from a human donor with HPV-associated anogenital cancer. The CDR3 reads CASSQVLADGYTF. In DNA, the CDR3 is TGTGCCAGCAGCCAAGTTTTAGCGGATGGCTACACCTTC.